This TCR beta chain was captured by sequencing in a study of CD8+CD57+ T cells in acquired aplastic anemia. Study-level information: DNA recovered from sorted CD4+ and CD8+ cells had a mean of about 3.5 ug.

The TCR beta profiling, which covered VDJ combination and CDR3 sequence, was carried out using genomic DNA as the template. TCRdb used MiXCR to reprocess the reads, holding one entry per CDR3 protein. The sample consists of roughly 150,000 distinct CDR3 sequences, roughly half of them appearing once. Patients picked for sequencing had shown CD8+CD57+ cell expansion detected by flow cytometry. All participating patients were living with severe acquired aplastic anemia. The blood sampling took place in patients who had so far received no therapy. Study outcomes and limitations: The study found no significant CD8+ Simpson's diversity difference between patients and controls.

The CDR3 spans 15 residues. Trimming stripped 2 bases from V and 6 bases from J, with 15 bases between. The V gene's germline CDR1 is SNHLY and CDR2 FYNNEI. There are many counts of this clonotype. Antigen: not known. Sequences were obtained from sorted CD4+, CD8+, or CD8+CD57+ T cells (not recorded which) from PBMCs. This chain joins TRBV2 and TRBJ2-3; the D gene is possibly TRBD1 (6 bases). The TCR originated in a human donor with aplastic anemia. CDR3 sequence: CASSESWAGVDTQYF. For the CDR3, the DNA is TGTGCCAGCAGTGAATCCTGGGCAGGGGTCGATACGCAGTATTTT.